The T cell receptor beta chain described here comes from a study of human T cells and chemical hapten exposure. Individual cDNA molecules (in the library) carried attached unique molecular identifiers. Original analysis: Sampled TCR counts reached a median of approximately 93,000 per sample, with values ranging from 23,224 to 690,600. Via MiXCR, TCRdb re-called the RACE reads, giving one row per CDR3 protein. The authors' filters were not applied to this entry. The sample includes about 110,000 distinct CDR3 sequences, 12% seen only once; the top ten take 1.6%. Time point described: pre-sensitization, week 0. Treatment reported: therapeutic diphenylcyclopropenone sensitization with weekly scalp DPC. From germline, CDR1 is LGHNA and CDR2 YNFKEQ. Trimming stripped 0 bases from V and 0 bases from J, with 8 bases between. This CDR3 has 15 amino acids. This clonotype showed up many times.

The J gene is TRBJ1-1, the V gene TRBV4-2, with unresolved D. This clonotype was obtained from a woman aged 45-60 years with alopecia areata. Some clones in this sample may be carry-over from other donors' samples. The sequencing here drew on whole blood, taken in connection with sensitization to the hapten diphenylcyclopropenone (DPC). This CDR3 is CASSQDKSLNTEAFF. CDR3 nucleotide sequence: TGTGCCAGCAGCCAAGATAAGAGCCTGAACACTGAAGCTTTCTTT.